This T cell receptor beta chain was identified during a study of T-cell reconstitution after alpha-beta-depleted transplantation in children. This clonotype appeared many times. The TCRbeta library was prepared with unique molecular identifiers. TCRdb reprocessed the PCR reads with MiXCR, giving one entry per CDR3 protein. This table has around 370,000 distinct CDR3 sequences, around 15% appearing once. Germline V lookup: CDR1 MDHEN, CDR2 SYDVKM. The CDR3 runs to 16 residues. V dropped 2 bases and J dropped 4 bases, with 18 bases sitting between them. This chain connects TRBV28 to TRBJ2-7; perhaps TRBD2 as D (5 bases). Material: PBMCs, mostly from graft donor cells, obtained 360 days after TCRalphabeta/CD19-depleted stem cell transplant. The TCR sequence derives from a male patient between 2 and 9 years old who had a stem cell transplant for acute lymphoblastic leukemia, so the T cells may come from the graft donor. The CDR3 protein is CASSLQRTALPYEQYF. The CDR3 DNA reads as TGTGCCAGCAGTTTACAGCGGACTGCTCTGCCTTACGAGCAGTACTTC.